Here is one T cell receptor beta chain with its context. Germline-derived CDR1 and CDR2 are LNHNV and YYDKDF (reference sequence). This CDR3 has 14 amino acids. J was trimmed by 9 bases and V by 4 bases; bases with no gene match: 7. The data were obtained in a study of technical replicates of blood from four donors. TCRdb's copy holds only in-frame clones and misses some; the assay was immunoSEQ multiplex PCR. The data show tens of thousands of clones, with over 80% seen just once and 0.35% to 0.45% held by the top ten. The sequenced sample consisted of T cells isolated from PBMCs. This rearrangement joins TRBV15 to TRBJ1-5, with 9 bases fitting TRBD1. The clonotype comes from a human donor in good health. The CDR3 DNA sequence: TGTGCCACCAGCACGGGGGGACAGGGTCTGCCCCAGCATTTT. It specifies CATSTGGQGLPQHF.